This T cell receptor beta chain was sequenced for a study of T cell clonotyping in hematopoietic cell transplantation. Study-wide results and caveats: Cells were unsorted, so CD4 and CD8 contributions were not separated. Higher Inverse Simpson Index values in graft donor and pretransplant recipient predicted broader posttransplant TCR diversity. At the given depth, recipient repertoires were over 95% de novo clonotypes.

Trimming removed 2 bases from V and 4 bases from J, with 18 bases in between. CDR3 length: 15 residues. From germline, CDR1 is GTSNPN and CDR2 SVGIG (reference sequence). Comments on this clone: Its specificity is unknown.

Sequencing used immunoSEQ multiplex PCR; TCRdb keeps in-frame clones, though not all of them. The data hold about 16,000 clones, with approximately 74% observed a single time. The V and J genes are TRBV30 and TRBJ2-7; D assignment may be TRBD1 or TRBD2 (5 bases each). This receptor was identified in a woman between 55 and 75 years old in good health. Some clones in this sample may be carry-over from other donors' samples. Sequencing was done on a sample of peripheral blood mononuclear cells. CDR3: CAWSSAGRVAYEQYF. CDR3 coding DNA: TGTGCCTGGAGTAGTGCGGGCAGGGTAGCATACGAGCAGTACTTC.